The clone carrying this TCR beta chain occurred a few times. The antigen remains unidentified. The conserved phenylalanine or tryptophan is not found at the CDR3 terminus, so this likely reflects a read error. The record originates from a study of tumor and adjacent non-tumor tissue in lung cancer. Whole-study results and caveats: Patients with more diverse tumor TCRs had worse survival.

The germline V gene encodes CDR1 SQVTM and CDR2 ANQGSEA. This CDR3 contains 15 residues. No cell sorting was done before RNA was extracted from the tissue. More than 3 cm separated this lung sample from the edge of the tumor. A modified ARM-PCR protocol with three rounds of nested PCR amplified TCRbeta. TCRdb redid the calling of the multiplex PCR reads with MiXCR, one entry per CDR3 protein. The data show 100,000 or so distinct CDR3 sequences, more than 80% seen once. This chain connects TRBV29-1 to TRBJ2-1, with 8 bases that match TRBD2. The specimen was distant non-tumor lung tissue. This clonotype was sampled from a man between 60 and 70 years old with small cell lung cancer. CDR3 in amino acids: CSTTGSGGSYNEQFL. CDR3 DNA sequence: TGTAGCACCACGGGCAGCGGGGGCTCCTACAATGAGCAGTTCTTG.